This T cell receptor (beta chain) was identified in a study of cytomegalovirus exposure and HLA in healthy donors. Study-wide findings and caveats: Three CMV-associated chains were confirmed in vitro to be specific for CMV antigens.

Use of 60 Vbeta and 13 Jbeta primers characterized the PCR. Profiled with immunoSEQ multiplex PCR; TCRdb holds only in-frame clones, not every one. The sample shows 100,000 or so clones, 75% to 85% of them seen only once. Regarding donors, all were healthy bone marrow donors. Germline lookup yields CDR1 LGHNT and CDR2 FRNRAP. This CDR3 is 16 amino acids long. Trimming removed 0 bases from V and 4 bases from J; junction bases left unmatched: 9. This clone has more than one count but fewer than ten. As yet, its antigen is unknown. Source material: PBMCs. The chain carries TRBV12-5 and TRBJ2-7; 7 bases are a match to TRBD2. This TCR was recovered from a man between 18 and 35 years old in good health and CMV-seronegative. This CDR3 is CASGLVFSGQAYEQYF. Here the CDR3 DNA reads TGTGCTAGTGGTTTGGTCTTTAGCGGGCAAGCTTACGAGCAGTACTTC.